The source of this TCR beta chain is a study of T cell responses to AZD1222 COVID-19 vaccine. Germline assignment: CDR1 MDHEN and CDR2 SYDVKM. J was trimmed by 4 bases and V by 5 bases; bases with no gene match: 20. CDR3 length equals 19 residues. Some clones are missing from TCRdb's copy, which holds only in-frame ones; the method was immunoSEQ multiplex PCR. The table records about 110,000 clones, around 90% of them present only once. The sequence was collected from an adult in good health. The V call is TRBV28, the J call TRBJ1-2, with 9 bases aligning to TRBD1. The sample consisted of peripheral blood, taken on day 0 of AZD1222 vaccination. The CDR3 DNA reads as TGTGCCAGCAGTATCCTAGCCGGGACAGGGTTTTTGGGTGGCTATGGCTACACCTTC. Translated: CASSILAGTGFLGGYGYTF.